This T cell receptor (beta chain) was sequenced in a study of tumor and adjacent non-tumor tissue in lung cancer. Study results and caveats: Tumor tissue had significantly higher TCR diversity than normal lung. Top 100 clones took a larger repertoire share in normal lung.

TCRbeta libraries were built with three rounds of nested PCR, modified from ARM-PCR. In TCRdb, the multiplex PCR reads were re-called with MiXCR into one record per CDR3 protein. The table shows roughly 220,000 distinct CDR3 sequences, with approximately 74% occurring only once. There are 14 residues in the CDR3. Germline loops: CDR1 DFQATT, CDR2 SNEGSKA (reference sequence). V lost 1 base, J lost 4 bases, and 11 bases lay in between. RNA was extracted from bulk tissue without any cell sorting. On this clonotype itself: Its antigen is unknown.

The chain couples TRBV20-1 to TRBJ1-5, with D possibly matching TRBD1 (5 bases). Sequenced: lung tumor tissue. The sequence came from a man between 60 and 70 years old with non-small cell lung cancer. The DNA of the CDR3 is TGCAGTGCTAGAGGGGGCAGGTTTAATCAGCCCCAGCATTTT. It specifies CSARGGRFNQPQHF.